The clone carrying this T cell receptor beta chain appeared many times. This CDR3 contains 14 residues. Germline CDR1 MDHEN, CDR2 SYDVKM. The V and J ends lost 6 bases and 9 bases respectively, with 21 bases between them. These data are taken from a study of T cells after yellow fever vaccination. MiXCR was run by TCRdb on the 5' RACE reads, yielding one entry per CDR3 protein. This table has some 670,000 distinct CDR3 sequences, about 12% appearing once. The sequence came from a young man who received the YFV17D yellow fever vaccine. The gene calls are TRBV28 and TRBJ2-7; TRBD1 or TRBD2 may be the D gene (5 bases each). The sample in question was PBMCs, obtained on the day of the yellow fever booster vaccination. The CDR3 coding sequence is TGTGCCAGCAGCGCGGCTGGGGGAGAAAAGATGCAGTACTTC. Encoded protein: CASSAAGGEKMQYF. Full variable domain (outside the CDR3, taken from reference TRBV28 and TRBJ2-7): DVKVTQSSRYLVKRTGEKVFLECVQDMDHENMFWYRQDPGLGLRLIYFSYDVKMKEKGDIPEGYSVSREKKERFSLILESASTNQTSMYLCASSAAGGEKMQYFGPGTRLTVT.